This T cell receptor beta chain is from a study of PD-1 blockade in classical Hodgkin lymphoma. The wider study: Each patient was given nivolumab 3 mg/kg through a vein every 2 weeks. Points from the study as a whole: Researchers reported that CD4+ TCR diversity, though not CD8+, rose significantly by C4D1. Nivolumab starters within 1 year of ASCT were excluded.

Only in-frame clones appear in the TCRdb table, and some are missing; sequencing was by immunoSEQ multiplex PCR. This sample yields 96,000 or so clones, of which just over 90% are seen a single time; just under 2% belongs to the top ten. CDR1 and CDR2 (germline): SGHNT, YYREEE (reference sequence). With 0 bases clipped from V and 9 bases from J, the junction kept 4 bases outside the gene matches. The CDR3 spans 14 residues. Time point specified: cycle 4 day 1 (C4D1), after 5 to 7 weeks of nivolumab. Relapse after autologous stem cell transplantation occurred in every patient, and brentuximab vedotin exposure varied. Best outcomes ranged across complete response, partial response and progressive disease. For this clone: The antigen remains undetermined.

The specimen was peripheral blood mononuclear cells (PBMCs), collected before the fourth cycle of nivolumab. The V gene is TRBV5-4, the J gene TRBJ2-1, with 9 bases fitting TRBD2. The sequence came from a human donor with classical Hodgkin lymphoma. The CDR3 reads CASSLEGLAREQFF. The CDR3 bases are TGTGCCAGCAGCTTGGAGGGACTAGCTCGTGAGCAGTTCTTC.